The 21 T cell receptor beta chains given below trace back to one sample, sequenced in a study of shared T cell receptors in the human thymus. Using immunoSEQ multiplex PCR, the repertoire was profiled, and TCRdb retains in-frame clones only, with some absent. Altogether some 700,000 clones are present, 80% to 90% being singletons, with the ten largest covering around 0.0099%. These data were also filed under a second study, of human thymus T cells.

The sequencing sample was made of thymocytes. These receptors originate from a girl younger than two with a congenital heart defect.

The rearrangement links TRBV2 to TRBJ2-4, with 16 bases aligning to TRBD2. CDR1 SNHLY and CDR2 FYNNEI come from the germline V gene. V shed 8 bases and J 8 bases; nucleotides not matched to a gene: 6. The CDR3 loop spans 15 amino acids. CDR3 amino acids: CASSGLAGGRDIQYF. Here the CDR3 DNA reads TGTGCCAGCTCGGGACTAGCGGGGGGGCGGGACATTCAGTACTTC. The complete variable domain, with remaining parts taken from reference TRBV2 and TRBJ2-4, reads EPEVTQTPSHQVTQMGQEVILRCVPISNHLYFYWYRQILGQKVEFLVSFYNNEISEKSEIFDDQFSVERPDGSNFTLKIRSTKLEDSAMYFCASSGLAGGRDIQYFGAGTRLSVL.

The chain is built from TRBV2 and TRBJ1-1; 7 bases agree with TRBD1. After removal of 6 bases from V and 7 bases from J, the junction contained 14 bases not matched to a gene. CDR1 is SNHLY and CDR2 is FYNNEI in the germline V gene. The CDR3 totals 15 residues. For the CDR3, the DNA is TGTGCCAGCAGATCGAGGGACAGCGGGGGGGGTGAAGCTTTCTTT. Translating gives CASRSRDSGGGEAFF.

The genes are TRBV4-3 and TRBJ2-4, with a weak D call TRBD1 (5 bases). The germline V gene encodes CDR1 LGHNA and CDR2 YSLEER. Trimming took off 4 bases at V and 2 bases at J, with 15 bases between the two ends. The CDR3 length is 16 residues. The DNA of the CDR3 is TGCGCCAGCAGCCCAACTCCAAGGGGATCCAAAAACATTCAGTACTTC. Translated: CASSPTPRGSKNIQYF.

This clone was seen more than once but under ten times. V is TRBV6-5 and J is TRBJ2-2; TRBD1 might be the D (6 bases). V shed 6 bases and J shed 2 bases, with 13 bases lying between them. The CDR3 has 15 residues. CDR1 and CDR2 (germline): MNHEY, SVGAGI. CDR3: CASRPSTGNTGELFF. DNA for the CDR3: TGTGCCAGCAGGCCCTCGACAGGCAACACCGGGGAGCTGTTTTTT.

The DNA of the CDR3 is TGCGCCAGCAGTATCAGGACAGGGACCACTTACACAGTTGGTAATGAGCAGTTCTTC. Its protein is CASSIRTGTTYTVGNEQFF. This sequence joins TRBV10-2 and TRBJ2-1; 8 bases match TRBD1. J gave up 7 bases and V 5 bases, and 22 bases lay outside the gene matches. In germline, CDR1 is WSHSY, CDR2 SAAADI. The CDR3 is 19 amino acids.

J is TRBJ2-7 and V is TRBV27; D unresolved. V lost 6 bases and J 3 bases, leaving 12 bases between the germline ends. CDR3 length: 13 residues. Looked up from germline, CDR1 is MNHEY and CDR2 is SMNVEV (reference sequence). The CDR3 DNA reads TGTGCCAGCAGCCCGGCCAGACTCTACGAGCAGTACTTC. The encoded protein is CASSPARLYEQYF.

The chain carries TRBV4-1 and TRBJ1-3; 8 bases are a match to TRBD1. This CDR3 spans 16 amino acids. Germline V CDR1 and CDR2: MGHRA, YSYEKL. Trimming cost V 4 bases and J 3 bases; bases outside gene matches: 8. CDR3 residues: CASSPSQGASGNTIYF. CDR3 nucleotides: TGCGCCAGCAGCCCGTCTCAGGGGGCGAGTGGAAACACCATATATTTT.

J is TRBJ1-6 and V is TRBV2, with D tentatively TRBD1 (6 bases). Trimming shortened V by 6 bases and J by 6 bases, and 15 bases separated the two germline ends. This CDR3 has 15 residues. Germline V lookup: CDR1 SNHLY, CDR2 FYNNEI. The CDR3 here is CASRTTGFFNSPLHF. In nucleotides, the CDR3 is TGTGCCAGCAGGACTACAGGGTTTTTTAATTCACCCCTCCACTTT.

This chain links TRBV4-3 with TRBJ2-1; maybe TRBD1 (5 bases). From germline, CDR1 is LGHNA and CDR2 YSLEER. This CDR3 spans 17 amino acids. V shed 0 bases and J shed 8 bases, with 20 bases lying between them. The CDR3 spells CASSQDKSRTLGDEQFF. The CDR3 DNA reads TGCGCCAGCAGCCAAGATAAGAGCAGGACCCTAGGGGATGAGCAGTTCTTC.

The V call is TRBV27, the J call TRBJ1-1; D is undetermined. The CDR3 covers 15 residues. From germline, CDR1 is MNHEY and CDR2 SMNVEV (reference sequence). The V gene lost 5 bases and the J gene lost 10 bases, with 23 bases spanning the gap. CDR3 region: CASSKSGWLWEAAFF. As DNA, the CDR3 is TGTGCCAGCAGTAAATCAGGTTGGCTTTGGGAGGCAGCTTTCTTT.

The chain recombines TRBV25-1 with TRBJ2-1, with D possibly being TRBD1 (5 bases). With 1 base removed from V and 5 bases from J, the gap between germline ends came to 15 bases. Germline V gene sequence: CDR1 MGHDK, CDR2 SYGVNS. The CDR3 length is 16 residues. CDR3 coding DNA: TGTGCCAGCAGTGAATGGATGCAGGGTTGGAACAATGAGCAGTTCTTC. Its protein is CASSEWMQGWNNEQFF.

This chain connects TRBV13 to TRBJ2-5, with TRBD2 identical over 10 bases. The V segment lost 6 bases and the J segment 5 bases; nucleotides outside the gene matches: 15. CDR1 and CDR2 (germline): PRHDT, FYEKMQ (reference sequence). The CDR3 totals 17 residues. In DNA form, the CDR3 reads TGTGCCAGCAGTCCCAGCCCGGGACTAGCGAAGTTCGAGACCCAGTACTTC. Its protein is CASSPSPGLAKFETQYF.

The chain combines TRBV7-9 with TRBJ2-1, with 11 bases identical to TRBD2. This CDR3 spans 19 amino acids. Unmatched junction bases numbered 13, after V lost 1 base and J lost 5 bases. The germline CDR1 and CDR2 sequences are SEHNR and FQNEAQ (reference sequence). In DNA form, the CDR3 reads TGTGCCAGCAGCTTAGTCGTTAGCGGGGGGGGGTCTGGTCACAATGAGCAGTTCTTC. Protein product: CASSLVVSGGGSGHNEQFF. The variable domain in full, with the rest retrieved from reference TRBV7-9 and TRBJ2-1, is DTGVSQNPRHKITKRGQNVTFRCDPISEHNRLYWYRQTLGQGPEFLTYFQNEAQLEKSRLLSDRFSAERPKGSFSTLEIQRTEQGDSAMYLCASSLVVSGGGSGHNEQFFGPGTRLTVL.

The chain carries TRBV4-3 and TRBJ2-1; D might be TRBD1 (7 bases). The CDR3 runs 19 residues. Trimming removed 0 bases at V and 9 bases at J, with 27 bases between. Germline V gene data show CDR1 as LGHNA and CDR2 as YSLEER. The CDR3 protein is CASSQDRTPRGRPRGEQFF. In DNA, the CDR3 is TGCGCCAGCAGCCAAGATCGGACCCCAAGGGGGCGTCCGCGGGGTGAGCAGTTCTTC.

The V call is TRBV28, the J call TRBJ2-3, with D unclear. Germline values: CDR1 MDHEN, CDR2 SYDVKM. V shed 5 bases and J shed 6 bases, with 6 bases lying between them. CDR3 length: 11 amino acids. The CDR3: CASSPLDTQYF. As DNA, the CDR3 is TGTGCCAGCAGTCCTCTCGATACGCAGTATTTT.

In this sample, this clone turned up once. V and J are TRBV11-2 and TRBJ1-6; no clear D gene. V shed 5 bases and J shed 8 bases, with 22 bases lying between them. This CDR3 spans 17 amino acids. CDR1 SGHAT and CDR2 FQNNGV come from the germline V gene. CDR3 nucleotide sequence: TGTGCCAGCAGCCCCCTAATTCATGGCAGGCCTCATTCACCCCTCCACTTT. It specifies CASSPLIHGRPHSPLHF. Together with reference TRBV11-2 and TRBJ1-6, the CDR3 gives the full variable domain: EAGVAQSPRYKIIEKRQSVAFWCNPISGHATLYWYQQILGQGPKLLIQFQNNGVVDDSQLPKDRFSAERLKGVDSTLKIQPAKLEDSAVYLCASSPLIHGRPHSPLHFGNGTRLTVT.

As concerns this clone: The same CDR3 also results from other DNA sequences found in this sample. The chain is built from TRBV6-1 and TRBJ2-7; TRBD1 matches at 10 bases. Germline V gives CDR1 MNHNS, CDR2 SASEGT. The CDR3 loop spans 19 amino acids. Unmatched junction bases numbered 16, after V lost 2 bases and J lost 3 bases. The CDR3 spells CASSERHGDRTGGFYEQYF. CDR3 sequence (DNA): TGTGCCAGCAGTGAAAGACACGGTGACCGGACAGGGGGGTTCTACGAGCAGTACTTC.

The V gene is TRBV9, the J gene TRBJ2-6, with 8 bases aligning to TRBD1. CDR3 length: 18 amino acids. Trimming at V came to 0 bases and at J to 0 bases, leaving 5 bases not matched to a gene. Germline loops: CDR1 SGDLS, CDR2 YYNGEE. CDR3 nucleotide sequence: TGTGCCAGCAGCGTAGAGAGGACAGGGAGCTCTGGGGCCAACGTCCTGACTTTC. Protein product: CASSVERTGSSGANVLTF.

The CDR3 sequence: CASRVAGELAYEQFF. For the CDR3, the DNA is TGTGCCAGCAGGGTAGCGGGGGAGTTAGCCTATGAGCAGTTCTTC. This rearrangement joins TRBV2 to TRBJ2-1; 9 nucleotides line up with TRBD2. The CDR3 length is 15 residues. CDR1 is SNHLY, CDR2 FYNNEI, per germline. Trimming at V came to 6 bases and at J to 8 bases, leaving 11 bases not matched to a gene.

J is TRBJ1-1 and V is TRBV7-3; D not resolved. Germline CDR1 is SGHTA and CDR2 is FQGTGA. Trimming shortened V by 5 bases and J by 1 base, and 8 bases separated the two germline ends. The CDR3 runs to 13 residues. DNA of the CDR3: TGTGCCAGCAGCCGCTACCGGAACACTGAAGCTTTCTTT. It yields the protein CASSRYRNTEAFF.

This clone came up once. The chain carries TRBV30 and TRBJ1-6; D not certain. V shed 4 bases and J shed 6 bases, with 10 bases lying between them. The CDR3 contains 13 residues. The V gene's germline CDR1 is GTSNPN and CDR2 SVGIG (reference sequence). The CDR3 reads CAWKRETNSPLHF. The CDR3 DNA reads TGTGCCTGGAAGAGGGAAACTAATTCACCCCTCCACTTT.